These 17 T cell receptor beta chains originate from one sample sequenced in a study of long-term antiretroviral therapy in people with HIV. Samples were assayed with immunoSEQ v3.0 at survey level. Here immunoSEQ multiplex PCR was the method, and the copy in TCRdb shows in-frame clones only, minus some. This table has 13,000 or so clones, around 77% appearing once. The sequencing here drew on unsorted PBMCs, taken 1.3 years after starting antiretroviral therapy. The source of these receptors is a woman aged 18-29 years with HIV.

The rearrangement uses TRBV5-1 and TRBJ1-2; tentatively, D is TRBD1 (5 bases). The CDR3 sequence is 14 residues long. Germline CDR1 reads SGHRS; CDR2 reads YFSETQ. V was shortened by 2 bases and J by 8 bases, with 16 bases between the two germline ends. The CDR3 region is CASSLAGTVEGYTF. For the CDR3, the DNA is TGCGCCAGCAGCTTAGCCGGGACCGTGGAGGGCTACACCTTC.

The chain links TRBV5-1 to TRBJ2-5; 8 bases are shared with TRBD2. V was clipped by 7 bases and J by 1 base; unmatched bases: 6. This CDR3 region has 14 residues. Germline V gene data show CDR1 as SGHRS and CDR2 as YFSETQ. CDR3 sequence: CASRGGLFQETQYF. The CDR3 DNA reads as TGCGCCAGCCGCGGGGGGCTGTTCCAAGAGACCCAGTACTTC.

The CDR3 DNA is TGCGCCAGCAGCTTATCCGGGACGGGGGATCGGGCGGCCCAGCATTTT. Amino acid sequence: CASSLSGTGDRAAQHF. The chain uses TRBV5-1 and TRBJ1-5, with a tentative D call TRBD1 (5 bases). Germline V gives CDR1 SGHRS, CDR2 YFSETQ. The length of the CDR3 is 16 residues. Trimming took off 2 bases at V and 11 bases at J, with 23 bases between the two ends.

In this sample, this clone turned up a few times. The rearrangement joins TRBV6-6 to TRBJ1-1; 7 nucleotides agree with TRBD1. J gave up 3 bases and V 5 bases, and 6 bases lay outside the gene matches. The CDR3 has 14 residues. Germline loops: CDR1 MNHNY, CDR2 SVGAGI (reference sequence). The CDR3 sequence is CASSHEGAHTEAFF. CDR3 bases: TGTGCCAGCAGTCACGAGGGGGCGCACACTGAAGCTTTCTTT.

J is TRBJ1-1 and V is TRBV6-5; TRBD1 aligns across 7 bases. The germline CDR1 and CDR2 sequences are MNHEY and SVGAGI. The trim removed 5 bases at V and 5 bases at J, leaving 11 bases unmatched. The CDR3 runs 15 residues. The CDR3 DNA reads as TGTGCCAGCAGTGGGGTGGACAGGACGAGGACTGAAGCTTTCTTT. Translation gives CASSGVDRTRTEAFF.

The V gene is TRBV6-5, the J gene TRBJ2-3, with D perhaps given as TRBD1 or TRBD2 (5 bases each). This CDR3 has 15 residues. Trimming took 1 base from V and 1 from J, leaving 9 bases between them. CDR1 is MNHEY and CDR2 is SVGAGI in the germline V gene. The CDR3 region is CASSYWGTGTDTQYF. The CDR3 bases are TGTGCCAGCAGTTACTGGGGGACCGGCACAGATACGCAGTATTTT.

J is TRBJ2-7 and V is TRBV5-1; D unresolved. Germline lookup yields CDR1 SGHRS and CDR2 YFSETQ. Trimming took 2 bases from V and 5 from J, leaving 5 bases between them. The CDR3 loop spans 11 amino acids. The CDR3 DNA sequence: TGCGCCAGCAGCTTACTCGACGAGCAGTACTTC. The encoded protein is CASSLLDEQYF.

CDR3 DNA: TGTGCCACCCGCCTAGGAGGTAACACTGAAGCTTTCTTT. Amino acids: CATRLGGNTEAFF. This chain links TRBV19 with TRBJ1-1; D gene uncertain. Germline V lookup: CDR1 LNHDA, CDR2 SQIVND (reference sequence). Between the trimmed V and J ends, which lost 10 bases and 2 bases, there was a span of 14 bases. The CDR3 consists of 13 residues.

This clone has just a few counts. This sequence joins TRBV28 and TRBJ2-7; a possible D gene is TRBD2 (5 bases). This CDR3 spans 13 amino acids. The V and J ends lost 7 bases and 2 bases respectively, with 12 bases between them. Per the germline V gene, CDR1 is MDHEN and CDR2 is SYDVKM. CDR3 amino acids: CASTLRDAYEQYF. The CDR3 DNA sequence: TGTGCCAGCACCCTACGGGATGCCTACGAGCAGTACTTC.

This clone showed up just once. The chain combines TRBV28 with TRBJ2-7; 7 bases are a match to TRBD1. The CDR3 has 15 amino acids. J gave up 4 bases and V 4 bases, and 10 bases lay outside the gene matches. Germline V lookup: CDR1 MDHEN, CDR2 SYDVKM. The chain's CDR3 is CASSSFPARGYEQYF. The CDR3 DNA sequence: TGTGCCAGCAGTTCGTTTCCGGCCAGGGGGTACGAGCAGTACTTC.

The rearrangement joins TRBV7-8 to TRBJ1-5; 8 bases align to TRBD1. The CDR3 totals 19 residues. Germline loops: CDR1 SGHVS, CDR2 FQNEAQ. The V and J ends lost 0 bases and 0 bases, in that order; junction bases with no gene match: 10. CDR3 protein: CASSLARGPKSHSNQPQHF. The CDR3 region has the DNA TGTGCCAGCAGCTTAGCCAGGGGGCCGAAGAGCCATAGCAATCAGCCCCAGCATTTT.

The chain carries TRBV7-8 and TRBJ2-1; 8 bases match TRBD2. Germline CDR1 SGHVS, CDR2 FQNEAQ. V gave up 8 bases and J gave up 3 bases; unmatched junction bases: 6. This CDR3 is 14 amino acids long. This CDR3 is CASLSGGLYNEQFF. In nucleotides, the CDR3 is TGTGCCAGCCTCTCGGGAGGGCTCTACAATGAGCAGTTCTTC.

The chain links TRBV5-1 to TRBJ2-7; 14 positions match TRBD2. Germline V lookup: CDR1 SGHRS, CDR2 YFSETQ. The CDR3 is 16 residues long. J was trimmed by 3 bases and V by 4 bases; bases with no gene match: 6. In DNA form, the CDR3 reads TGCGCCAGCAGCCACGGACTAGCGGGAGGCGACTACGAGCAGTACTTC. It specifies CASSHGLAGGDYEQYF.

In this sample, this clone turned up once. The genes are TRBV5-1 and TRBJ1-2; D may be TRBD1 (5 bases). V lost 0 bases and J 8 bases, leaving 17 bases between the germline ends. The germline V gene encodes CDR1 SGHRS and CDR2 YFSETQ. CDR3 size: 15 residues. In nucleotides, the CDR3 is TGCGCCAGCAGCTTGGGTAACAATCAGGGAGCCGGCTACACCTTC. Translating it yields CASSLGNNQGAGYTF.

J is TRBJ2-7 and V is TRBV7-9; D remains unclear. Trimming took off 4 bases at V and 6 bases at J, with 13 bases between the two ends. The V gene's germline CDR1 is SEHNR and CDR2 FQNEAQ (reference sequence). The CDR3 runs 13 residues. For the CDR3, the DNA is TGTGCCAGCAGCTGGGGTCAGCTCGGCGAGCAGTACTTC. Translated: CASSWGQLGEQYF. The full variable domain, its missing parts supplied by reference TRBV7-9 and TRBJ2-7, is DTGVSQNPRHKITKRGQNVTFRCDPISEHNRLYWYRQTLGQGPEFLTYFQNEAQLEKSRLLSDRFSAERPKGSFSTLEIQRTEQGDSAMYLCASSWGQLGEQYFGPGTRLTVT.

This clone occurred a few times. V and J are TRBV6-1 and TRBJ1-1, with D unresolved. V lost 7 bases and J 8 bases, leaving 23 bases between the germline ends. Per germline, CDR1 MNHNS and CDR2 SASEGT. The CDR3 consists of 15 residues. The DNA of the CDR3 is TGTGCCAGCATCTTCTTTCTGACGGGTAATAACGAAGCTTTCTTT. It is translated as CASIFFLTGNNEAFF.

This clone is labeled as medium-sized. The chain uses TRBV19 and TRBJ1-2; D uncertain. The germline V gene encodes CDR1 LNHDA and CDR2 SQIVND (reference sequence). Trimming removed 0 bases at V and 2 bases at J, with 13 bases between. The CDR3 totals 16 residues. The DNA for the CDR3 is TGTGCCAGTAGTATAGACGCGAGAGGAAGGAACTATGGCTACACCTTC. Translating gives CASSIDARGRNYGYTF.